The next 5 T cell receptor beta chains were all read from a single sample in a study of OX40 agonist ivuxolimab in advanced cancers. The method was immunoSEQ multiplex PCR; TCRdb's version includes in-frame clones alone and lacks a portion of them. This sample carries about 88,000 clones, more than 75% of them seen once, and the ten largest clones take around 1.6%. Source: CD4+ or CD8+ T cells sorted from blood, taken in a trial of the OX40 agonist ivuxolimab. The receptors were sampled from an adult with an advanced solid tumor such as melanoma, head and neck, liver or kidney cancer.

The sample holds a few counts of this clone. V and J are TRBV5-5 and TRBJ1-6; TRBD1 agrees at 9 bases. The CDR3 contains 15 residues. V was pared by 3 bases and J by 8 bases, with 6 bases of the junction left unmatched. CDR1 and CDR2 from the germline V gene are SGHKS and YYEKEE (reference sequence). The CDR3 protein is CASSSWTGVDSPLHF. CDR3 DNA: TGTGCCAGCAGCTCGTGGACAGGGGTGGATTCACCCCTCCACTTT. Full variable domain (outside the CDR3, taken from reference TRBV5-5 and TRBJ1-6): DAGVTQSPTHLIKTRGQQVTLRCSPISGHKSVSWYQQVLGQGPQFIFQYYEKEERGRGNFPDRFSARQFPNYSSELNVNALLLGDSALYLCASSSWTGVDSPLHFGNGTRLTVT.

This chain uses TRBV18 with TRBJ2-7, with 7 bases lining up with TRBD2. The germline V gene has CDR1 KGHSH and CDR2 LQKENI. CDR3 length: 16 residues. With V trimmed by 0 bases and J by 5 bases, 10 bases remained unmatched. CDR3 residues: CASSPPGREGRNEQYF. CDR3 bases: TGTGCCAGCTCACCACCTGGGAGGGAGGGCCGAAACGAGCAGTACTTC.

The rearrangement joins TRBV4-2 to TRBJ1-2; 7 nucleotides align to TRBD1. The CDR3 loop spans 15 amino acids. V was clipped by 1 base and J by 8 bases; unmatched bases: 10. Germline V lookup: CDR1 LGHNA, CDR2 YNFKEQ. The CDR3 protein is CASSQGGGGDLGYTF. CDR3 nucleotide sequence: TGTGCCAGCAGCCAAGGGGGAGGGGGCGACTTAGGCTACACCTTC.

The chain is built from TRBV29-1 and TRBJ1-2; D may be TRBD1 (6 bases). The germline V gene encodes CDR1 SQVTM and CDR2 ANQGSEA. Deletions cut 4 bases from V and 3 bases from J, with 18 bases between. CDR3 length equals 15 residues. CDR3 protein: CSVAAGRGIDYGYTF. In DNA form, the CDR3 reads TGCAGCGTTGCCGCTGGAAGGGGGATCGACTATGGCTACACCTTC.

In its sample, this clone was seen a few times. The gene calls are TRBV6-1 and TRBJ1-2; D uncertain. Germline CDR1 and CDR2: MNHNS and SASEGT. The ends were cut back, 7 bases at V and 1 base at J, with 7 bases in the middle. The CDR3 contains 12 residues. The CDR3 loop is CASNGYNYGYTF. The CDR3, as DNA: TGTGCCAGCAACGGATATAACTATGGCTACACCTTC.